This paragraph reports one T cell receptor (beta chain). What it recognizes is unknown. Clones were read by immunoSEQ multiplex PCR, and TCRdb kept only the in-frame ones, dropping some. The sample holds about 57,000 clones; around four fifths are singletons and the top ten take 3.5% to 4%. Germline V gives CDR1 MNHNY, CDR2 SVGAGI (reference sequence). There are 13 residues in the CDR3. J lost 6 bases, V lost 7 bases, and 7 bases had no gene match. The data belong to a study of siplizumab effects on memory and regulatory T cells. Unstimulated naive, memory, effector memory and TEMRA subsets from a few donor pairs underwent sequencing. Study-wide points: Siplizumab, the agent tested, significantly reduced alloreactive sequences traceable to unstimulated CD4+ memory cells. The alloresponse seemed to draw substantially on naive T cells, which appeared more diverse than memory cells. No functional test confirmed suppression by proliferating siplizumab-culture Tregs.

The TCR was taken from a human donor in good health. The J gene is TRBJ2-7, the V gene TRBV6-6; 9 bases line up with TRBD1. Sequences were obtained from memory CD4+ T cells sorted from blood. CDR3 sequence (DNA): TGTGCCAGCACCGGGGACAGGGCCCGCGAGCAGTACTTC. Residues: CASTGDRAREQYF.